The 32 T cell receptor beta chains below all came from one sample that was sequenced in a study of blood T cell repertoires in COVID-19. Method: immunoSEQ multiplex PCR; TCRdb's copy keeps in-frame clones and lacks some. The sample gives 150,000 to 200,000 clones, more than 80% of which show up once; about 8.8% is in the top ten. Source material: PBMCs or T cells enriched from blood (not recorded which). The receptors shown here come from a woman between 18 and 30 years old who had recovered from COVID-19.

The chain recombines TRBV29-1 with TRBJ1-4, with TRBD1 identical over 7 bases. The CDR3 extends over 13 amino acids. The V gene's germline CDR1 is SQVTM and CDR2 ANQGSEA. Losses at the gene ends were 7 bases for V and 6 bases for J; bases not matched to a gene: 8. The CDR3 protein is CSAEQGSDEKLFF. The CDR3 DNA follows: TGCAGCGCAGAACAGGGGTCAGATGAAAAACTGTTTTTT. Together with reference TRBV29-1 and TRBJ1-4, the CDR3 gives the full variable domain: SAVISQKPSRDICQRGTSLTIQCQVDSQVTMMFWYRQQPGQSLTLIATANQGSEATYESGFVIDKFPISRPNLTFSTLTVSNMSPEDSSIYLCSAEQGSDEKLFFGSGTQLSVL.

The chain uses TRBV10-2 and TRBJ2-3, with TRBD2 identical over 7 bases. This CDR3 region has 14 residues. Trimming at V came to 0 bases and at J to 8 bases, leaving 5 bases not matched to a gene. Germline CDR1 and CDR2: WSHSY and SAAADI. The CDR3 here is CASSESGGMGTQYF. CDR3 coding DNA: TGCGCCAGCAGTGAGTCGGGGGGGATGGGTACGCAGTATTTT.

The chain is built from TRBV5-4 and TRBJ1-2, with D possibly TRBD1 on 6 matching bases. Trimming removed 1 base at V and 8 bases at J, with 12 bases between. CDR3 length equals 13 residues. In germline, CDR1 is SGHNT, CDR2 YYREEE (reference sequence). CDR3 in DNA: TGTGCCAGCAGCTTGAAGGGGGGGGTAGGCTACACCTTC. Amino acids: CASSLKGGVGYTF.

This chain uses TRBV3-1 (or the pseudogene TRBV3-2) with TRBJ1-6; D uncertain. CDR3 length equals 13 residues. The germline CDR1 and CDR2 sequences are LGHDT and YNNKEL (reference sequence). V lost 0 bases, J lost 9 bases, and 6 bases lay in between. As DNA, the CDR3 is TGTGCCAGCAGCCAAGATTGGGCTTCACCCCTCCACTTT. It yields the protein CASSQDWASPLHF.

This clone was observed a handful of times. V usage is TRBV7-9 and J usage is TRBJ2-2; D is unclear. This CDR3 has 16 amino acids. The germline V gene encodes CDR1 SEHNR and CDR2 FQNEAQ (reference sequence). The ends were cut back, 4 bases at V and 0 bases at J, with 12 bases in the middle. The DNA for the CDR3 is TGTGCCAGCAGCTCTACCGACACCCCGAACACCGGGGAGCTGTTTTTT. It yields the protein CASSSTDTPNTGELFF.

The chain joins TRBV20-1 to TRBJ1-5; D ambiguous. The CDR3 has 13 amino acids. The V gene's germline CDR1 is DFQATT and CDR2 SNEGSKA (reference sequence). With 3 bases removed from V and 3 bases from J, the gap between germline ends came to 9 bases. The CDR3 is CSASLQFNQPQHF. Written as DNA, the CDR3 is TGCAGTGCTAGTCTTCAGTTCAATCAGCCCCAGCATTTT.

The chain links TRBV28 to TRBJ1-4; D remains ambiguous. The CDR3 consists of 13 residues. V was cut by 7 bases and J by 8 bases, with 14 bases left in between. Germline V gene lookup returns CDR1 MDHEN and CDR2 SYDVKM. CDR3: CASIGGFREKLFF. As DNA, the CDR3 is TGTGCCAGCATTGGAGGGTTCCGGGAAAAACTGTTTTTT.

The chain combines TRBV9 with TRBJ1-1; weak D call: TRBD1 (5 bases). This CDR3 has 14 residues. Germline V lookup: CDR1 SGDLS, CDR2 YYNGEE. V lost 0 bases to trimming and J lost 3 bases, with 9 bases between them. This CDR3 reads CASSVDGGDTEAFF. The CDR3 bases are TGTGCCAGCAGCGTAGACGGAGGGGACACTGAAGCTTTCTTT.

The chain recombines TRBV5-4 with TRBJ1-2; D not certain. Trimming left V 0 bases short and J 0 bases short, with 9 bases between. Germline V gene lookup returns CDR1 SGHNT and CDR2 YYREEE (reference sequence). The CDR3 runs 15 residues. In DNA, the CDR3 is TGTGCCAGCAGCTTGGACCCGGGTACTAACTATGGCTACACCTTC. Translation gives CASSLDPGTNYGYTF.

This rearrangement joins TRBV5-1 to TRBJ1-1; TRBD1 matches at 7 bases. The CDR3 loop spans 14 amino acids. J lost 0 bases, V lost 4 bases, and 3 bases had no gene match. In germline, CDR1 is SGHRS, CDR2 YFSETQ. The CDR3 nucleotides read TGCGCCAGCAGCACGGGACAGATGAACACTGAAGCTTTCTTT. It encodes CASSTGQMNTEAFF.

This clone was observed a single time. The CDR3 DNA is TGCGCCAGCAGCCCAGCCGACAGGAGCACAACTAATGAAAAACTGTTTTTT. Its translation is CASSPADRSTTNEKLFF. This rearrangement joins TRBV5-1 to TRBJ1-4; possibly TRBD1 for D (6 bases). V was cut by 4 bases and J by 0 bases, with 16 bases left in between. The CDR3 runs to 17 residues. Germline V gene sequence: CDR1 SGHRS, CDR2 YFSETQ.

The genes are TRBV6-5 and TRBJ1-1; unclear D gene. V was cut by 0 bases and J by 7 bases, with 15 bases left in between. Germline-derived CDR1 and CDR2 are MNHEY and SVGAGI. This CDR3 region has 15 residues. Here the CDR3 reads CASSYSPGRLDEAFF. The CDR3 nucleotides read TGTGCCAGCAGTTACTCGCCAGGCCGCCTTGATGAAGCTTTCTTT.

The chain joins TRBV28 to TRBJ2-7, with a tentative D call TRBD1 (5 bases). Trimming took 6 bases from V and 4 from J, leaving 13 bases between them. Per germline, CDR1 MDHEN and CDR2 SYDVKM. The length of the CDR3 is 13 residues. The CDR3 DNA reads TGTGCCAGCAGCCTGGGTAGGGGATACGAGCAGTACTTC. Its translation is CASSLGRGYEQYF.

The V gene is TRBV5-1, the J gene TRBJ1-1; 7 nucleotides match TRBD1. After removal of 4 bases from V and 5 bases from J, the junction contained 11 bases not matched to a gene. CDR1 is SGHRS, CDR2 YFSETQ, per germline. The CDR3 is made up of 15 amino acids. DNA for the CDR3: TGCGCCAGCAGCCTACTGACAGGGTCTGGGACTGAAGCTTTCTTT. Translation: CASSLLTGSGTEAFF.

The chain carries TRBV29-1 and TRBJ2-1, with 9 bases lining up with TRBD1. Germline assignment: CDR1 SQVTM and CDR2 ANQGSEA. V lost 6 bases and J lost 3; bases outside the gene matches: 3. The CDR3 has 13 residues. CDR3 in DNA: TGCAGCGTAACAGGGGGCAACTACAATGAGCAGTTCTTC. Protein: CSVTGGNYNEQFF.

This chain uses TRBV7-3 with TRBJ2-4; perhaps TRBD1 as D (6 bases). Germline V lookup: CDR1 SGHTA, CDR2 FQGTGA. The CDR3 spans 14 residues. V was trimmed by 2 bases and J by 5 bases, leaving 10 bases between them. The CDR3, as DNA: TGTGCCAGCAGCTTAGGGGGCGGTCAAAACATTCAGTACTTC. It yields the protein CASSLGGGQNIQYF.

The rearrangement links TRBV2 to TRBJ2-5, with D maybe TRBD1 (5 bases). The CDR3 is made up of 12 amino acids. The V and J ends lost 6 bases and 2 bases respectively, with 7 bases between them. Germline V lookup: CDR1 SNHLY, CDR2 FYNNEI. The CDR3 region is CASSRQQETQYF. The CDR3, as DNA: TGTGCCAGCAGCCGACAGCAAGAGACCCAGTACTTC.

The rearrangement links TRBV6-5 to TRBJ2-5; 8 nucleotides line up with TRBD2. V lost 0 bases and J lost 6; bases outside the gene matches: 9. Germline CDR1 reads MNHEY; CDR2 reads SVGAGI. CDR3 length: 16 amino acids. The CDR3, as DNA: TGTGCCAGCAGTTACTCGGGACTAGGGAATCGTAAGACCCAGTACTTC. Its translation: CASSYSGLGNRKTQYF.

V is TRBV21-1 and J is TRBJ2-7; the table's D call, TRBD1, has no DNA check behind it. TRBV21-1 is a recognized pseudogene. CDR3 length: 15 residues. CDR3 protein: CASSMGQGPYYEQYF. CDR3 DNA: TGTGCCAGCAGCATGGGACAGGGGCCATACTACGAGCAGTACTTC.

CDR3 region: CATLKFLSTDTQYF. The DNA for the CDR3 is TGTGCCACCTTGAAATTCCTAAGCACAGATACGCAGTATTTT. The chain uses TRBV5-6 and TRBJ2-3; D unclear. V was clipped by 9 bases and J by 0 bases, with 14 bases between them. CDR3 length equals 14 residues. The germline CDR1 and CDR2 sequences are SGHDT and YYEEEE.

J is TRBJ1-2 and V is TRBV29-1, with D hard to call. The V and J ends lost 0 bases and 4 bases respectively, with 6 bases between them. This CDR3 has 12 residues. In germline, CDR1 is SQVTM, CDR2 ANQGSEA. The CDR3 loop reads CSVEDYIYGYTF. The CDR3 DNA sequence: TGCAGCGTTGAAGATTACATCTATGGCTACACCTTC.

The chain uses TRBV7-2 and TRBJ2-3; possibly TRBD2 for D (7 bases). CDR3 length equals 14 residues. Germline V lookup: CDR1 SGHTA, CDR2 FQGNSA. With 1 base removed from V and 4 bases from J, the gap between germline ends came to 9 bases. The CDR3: CASSLGGGADTQYF. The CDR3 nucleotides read TGTGCCAGCAGCTTAGGCGGGGGCGCAGATACGCAGTATTTT.

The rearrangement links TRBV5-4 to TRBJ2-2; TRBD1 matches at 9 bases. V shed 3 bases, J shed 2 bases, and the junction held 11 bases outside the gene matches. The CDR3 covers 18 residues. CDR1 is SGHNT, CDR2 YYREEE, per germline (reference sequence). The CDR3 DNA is TGTGCCAGCAGCTCCCCACACGAGACAGGGGGTAACACCGGGGAGCTGTTTTTT. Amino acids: CASSSPHETGGNTGELFF. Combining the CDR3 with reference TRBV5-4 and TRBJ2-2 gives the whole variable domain ETGVTQSPTHLIKTRGQQVTLRCSSQSGHNTVSWYQQALGQGPQFIFQYYREEENGRGNFPPRFSGLQFPNYSSELNVNALELDDSALYLCASSSPHETGGNTGELFFGEGSRLTVL.

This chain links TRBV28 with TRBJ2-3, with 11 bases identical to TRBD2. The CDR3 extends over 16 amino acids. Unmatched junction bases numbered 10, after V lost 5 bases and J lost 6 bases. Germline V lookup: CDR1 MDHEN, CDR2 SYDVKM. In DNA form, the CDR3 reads TGTGCCAGCAGTGGTACTAGCGGGGGTACCATTGATACGCAGTATTTT. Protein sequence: CASSGTSGGTIDTQYF.

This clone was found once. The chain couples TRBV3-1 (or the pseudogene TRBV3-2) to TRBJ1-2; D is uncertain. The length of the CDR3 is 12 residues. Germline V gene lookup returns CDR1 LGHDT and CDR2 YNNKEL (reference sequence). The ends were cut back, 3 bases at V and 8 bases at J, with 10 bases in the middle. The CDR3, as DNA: TGTGCCAGCAGCCATCTCAACCGGGGCTACACCTTC. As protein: CASSHLNRGYTF.

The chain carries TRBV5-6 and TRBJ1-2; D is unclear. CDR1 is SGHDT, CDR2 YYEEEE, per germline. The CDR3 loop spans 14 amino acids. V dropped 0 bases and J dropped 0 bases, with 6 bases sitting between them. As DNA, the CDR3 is TGTGCCAGCAGCTTGGGACATACTAACTATGGCTACACCTTC. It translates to CASSLGHTNYGYTF.

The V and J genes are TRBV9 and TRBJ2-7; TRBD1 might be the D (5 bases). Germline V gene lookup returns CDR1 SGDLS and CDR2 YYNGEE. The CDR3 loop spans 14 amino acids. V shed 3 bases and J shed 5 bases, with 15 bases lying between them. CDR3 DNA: TGTGCCAGCAGCGGGTATGGGCAGGGCCACGAGCAGTACTTC. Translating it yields CASSGYGQGHEQYF.

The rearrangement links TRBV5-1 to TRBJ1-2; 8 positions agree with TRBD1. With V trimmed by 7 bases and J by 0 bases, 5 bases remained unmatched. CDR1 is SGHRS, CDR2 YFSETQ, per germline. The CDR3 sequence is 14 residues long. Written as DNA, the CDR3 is TGCGCCAGCGGCAGGGACAGGACTAACTATGGCTACACCTTC. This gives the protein CASGRDRTNYGYTF.

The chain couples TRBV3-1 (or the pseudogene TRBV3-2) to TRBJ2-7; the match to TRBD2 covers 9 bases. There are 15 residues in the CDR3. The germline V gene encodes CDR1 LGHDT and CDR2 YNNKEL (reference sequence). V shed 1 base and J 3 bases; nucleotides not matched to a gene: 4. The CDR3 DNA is TGTGCCAGCAGCCAAGGGCTAGCGGGGAACTACGAGCAGTACTTC. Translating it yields CASSQGLAGNYEQYF.

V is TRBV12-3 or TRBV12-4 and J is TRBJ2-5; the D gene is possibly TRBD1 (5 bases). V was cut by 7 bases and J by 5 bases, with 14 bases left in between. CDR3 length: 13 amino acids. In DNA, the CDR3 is TGTGCCAGCAAACAGGTCTTTGGTGAGACCCAGTACTTC. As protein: CASKQVFGETQYF.

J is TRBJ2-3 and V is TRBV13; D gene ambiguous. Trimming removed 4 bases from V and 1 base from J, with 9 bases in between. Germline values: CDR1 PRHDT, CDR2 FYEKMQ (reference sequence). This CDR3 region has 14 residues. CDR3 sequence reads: CASSSPPGTDTQYF. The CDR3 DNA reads TGTGCCAGCAGCTCCCCCCCTGGCACAGATACGCAGTATTTT.

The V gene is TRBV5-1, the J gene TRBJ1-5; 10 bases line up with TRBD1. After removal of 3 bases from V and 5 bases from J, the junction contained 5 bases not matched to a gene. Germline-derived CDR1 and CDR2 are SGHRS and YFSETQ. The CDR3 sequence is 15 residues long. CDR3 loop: CASSWGGTGDQPQHF. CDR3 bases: TGCGCCAGCAGCTGGGGTGGGACAGGGGATCAGCCCCAGCATTTT.